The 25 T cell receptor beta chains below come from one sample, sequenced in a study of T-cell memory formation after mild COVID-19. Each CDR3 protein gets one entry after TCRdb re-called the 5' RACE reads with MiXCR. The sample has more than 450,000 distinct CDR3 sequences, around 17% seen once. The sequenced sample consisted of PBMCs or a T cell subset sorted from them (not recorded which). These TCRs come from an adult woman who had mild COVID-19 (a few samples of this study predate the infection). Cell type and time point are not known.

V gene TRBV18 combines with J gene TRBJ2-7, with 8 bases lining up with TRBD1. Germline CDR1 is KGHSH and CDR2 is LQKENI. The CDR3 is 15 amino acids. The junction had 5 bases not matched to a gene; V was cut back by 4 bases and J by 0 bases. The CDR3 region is CASSQRTGSSYEQYF. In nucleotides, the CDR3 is TGTGCCAGCTCACAACGGACAGGGAGCTCCTACGAGCAGTACTTC.

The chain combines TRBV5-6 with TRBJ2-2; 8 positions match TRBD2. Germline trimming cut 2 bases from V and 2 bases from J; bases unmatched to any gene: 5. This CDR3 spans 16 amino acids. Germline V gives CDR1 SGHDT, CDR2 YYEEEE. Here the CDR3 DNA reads TGTGCCAGCAGCTTTCCCAGCGGGGGAAACACCGGGGAGCTGTTTTTT. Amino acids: CASSFPSGGNTGELFF.

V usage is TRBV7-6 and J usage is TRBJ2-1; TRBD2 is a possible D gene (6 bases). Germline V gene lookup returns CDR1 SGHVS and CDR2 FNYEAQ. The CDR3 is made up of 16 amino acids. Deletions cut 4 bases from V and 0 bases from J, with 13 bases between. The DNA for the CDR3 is TGTGCCAGCAGCTCCGGAACGGGAGTCTCCTACAATGAGCAGTTCTTC. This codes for CASSSGTGVSYNEQFF. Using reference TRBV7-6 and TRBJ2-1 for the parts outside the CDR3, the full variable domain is GAGVSQSPRYKVTKRGQDVALRCDPISGHVSLYWYRQALGQGPEFLTYFNYEAQQDKSGLPNDRFSAERPEGSISTLTIQRTEQRDSAMYRCASSSGTGVSYNEQFFGPGTRLTVL.

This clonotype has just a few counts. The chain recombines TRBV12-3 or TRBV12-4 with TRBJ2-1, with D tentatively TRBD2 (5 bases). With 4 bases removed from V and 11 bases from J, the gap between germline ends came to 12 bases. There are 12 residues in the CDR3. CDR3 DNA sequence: TGTGCCAGCAGTTCTGCGGGCTGGAAGCAGTTCTTC. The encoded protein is CASSSAGWKQFF.

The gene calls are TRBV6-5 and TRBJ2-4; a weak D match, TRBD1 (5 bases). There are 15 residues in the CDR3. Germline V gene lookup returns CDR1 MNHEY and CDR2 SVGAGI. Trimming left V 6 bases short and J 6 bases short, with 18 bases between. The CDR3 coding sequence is TGTGCCAGCAGACGCGACAGTCTTAAAGGAAACATTCAGTACTTC. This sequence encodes CASRRDSLKGNIQYF.

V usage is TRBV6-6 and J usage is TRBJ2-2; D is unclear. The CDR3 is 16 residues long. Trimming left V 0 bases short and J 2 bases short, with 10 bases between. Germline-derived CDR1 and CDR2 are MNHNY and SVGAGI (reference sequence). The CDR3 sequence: CASSYSRPDNTGELFF. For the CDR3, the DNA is TGTGCCAGCAGTTACTCGAGGCCAGACAACACCGGGGAGCTGTTTTTT.

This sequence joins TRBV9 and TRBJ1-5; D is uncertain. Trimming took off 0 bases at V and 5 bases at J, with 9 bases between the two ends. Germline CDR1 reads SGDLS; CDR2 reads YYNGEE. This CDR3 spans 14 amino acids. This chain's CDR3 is CASSVGSFHQPQHF. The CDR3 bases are TGTGCCAGCAGCGTAGGTTCCTTCCATCAGCCCCAGCATTTT.

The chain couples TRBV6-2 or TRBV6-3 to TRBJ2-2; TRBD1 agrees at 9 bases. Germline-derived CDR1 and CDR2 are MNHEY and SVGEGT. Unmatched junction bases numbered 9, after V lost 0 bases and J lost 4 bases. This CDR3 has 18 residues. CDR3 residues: CASSYSTGTGRGTGELFF. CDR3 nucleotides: TGTGCCAGCAGTTACTCGACCGGGACAGGGCGGGGCACCGGGGAGCTGTTTTTT.

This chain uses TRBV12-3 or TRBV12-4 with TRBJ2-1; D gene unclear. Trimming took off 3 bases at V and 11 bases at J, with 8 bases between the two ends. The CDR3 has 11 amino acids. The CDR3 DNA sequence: TGTGCCAGCAGTTTCTCCTATCAGCAGTTCTTC. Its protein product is CASSFSYQQFF.

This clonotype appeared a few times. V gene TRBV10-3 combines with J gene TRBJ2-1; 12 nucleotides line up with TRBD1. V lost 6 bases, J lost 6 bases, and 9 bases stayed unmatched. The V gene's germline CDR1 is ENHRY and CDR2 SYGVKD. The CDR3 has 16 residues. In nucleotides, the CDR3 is TGTGCCATCAGGGGAACGGGACAGGGGGCGTCCAATGAGCAGTTCTTC. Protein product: CAIRGTGQGASNEQFF.

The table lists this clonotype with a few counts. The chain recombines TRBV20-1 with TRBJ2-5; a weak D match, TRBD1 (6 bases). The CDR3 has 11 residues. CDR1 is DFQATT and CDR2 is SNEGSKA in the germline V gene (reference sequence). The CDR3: CSTGREETQYF. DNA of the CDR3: TGCAGCACAGGGAGAGAAGAGACCCAGTACTTC.

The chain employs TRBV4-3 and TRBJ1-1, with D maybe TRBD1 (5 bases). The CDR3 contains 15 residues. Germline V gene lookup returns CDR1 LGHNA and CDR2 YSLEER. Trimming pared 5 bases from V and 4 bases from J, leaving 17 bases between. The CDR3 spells CASSLITGGGTEAFF. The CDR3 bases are TGCGCCAGCAGCTTGATCACTGGCGGGGGCACTGAAGCTTTCTTT.

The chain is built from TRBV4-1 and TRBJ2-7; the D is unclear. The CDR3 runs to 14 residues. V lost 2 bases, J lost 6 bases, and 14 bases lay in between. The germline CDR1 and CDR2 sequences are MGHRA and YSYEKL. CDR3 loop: CASSQTLTFGEQYF. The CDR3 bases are TGCGCCAGCAGCCAAACGTTAACTTTTGGCGAGCAGTACTTC.

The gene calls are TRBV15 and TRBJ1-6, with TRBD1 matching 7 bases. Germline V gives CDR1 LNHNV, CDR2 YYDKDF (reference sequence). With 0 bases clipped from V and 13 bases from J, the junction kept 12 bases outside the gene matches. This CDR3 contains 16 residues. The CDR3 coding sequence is TGTGCCACCAGCAGAGAAAGACAGGGCCCTAACTCGCCCCTCCACTTT. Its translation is CATSRERQGPNSPLHF. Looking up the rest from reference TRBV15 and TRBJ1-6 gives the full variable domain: DAMVIQNPRYQVTQFGKPVTLSCSQTLNHNVMYWYQQKSSQAPKLLFHYYDKDFNNEADTPDNFQSRRPNTSFCFLDIRSPGLGDTAMYLCATSRERQGPNSPLHFGNGTRLTVT.

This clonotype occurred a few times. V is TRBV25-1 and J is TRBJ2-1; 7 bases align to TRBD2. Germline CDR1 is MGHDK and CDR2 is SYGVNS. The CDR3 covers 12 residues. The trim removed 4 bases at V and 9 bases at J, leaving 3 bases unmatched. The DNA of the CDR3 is TGTGCCAGCAGTGGGGGACTATCTGAGCAGTTCTTC. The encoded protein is CASSGGLSEQFF. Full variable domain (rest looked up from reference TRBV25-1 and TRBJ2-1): EADIYQTPRYLVIGTGKKITLECSQTMGHDKMYWYQQDPGMELHLIHYSYGVNSTEKGDLSSESTVSRIRTEHFPLTLESARPSHTSQYLCASSGGLSEQFFGPGTRLTVL.

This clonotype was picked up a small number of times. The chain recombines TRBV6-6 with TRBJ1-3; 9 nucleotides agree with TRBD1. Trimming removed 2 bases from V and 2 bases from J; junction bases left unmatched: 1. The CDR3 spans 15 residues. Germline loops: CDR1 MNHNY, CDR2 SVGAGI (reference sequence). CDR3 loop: CASSYGTGTGNTIYF. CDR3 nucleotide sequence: TGTGCCAGCAGTTACGGGACAGGGACTGGAAACACCATATATTTT.

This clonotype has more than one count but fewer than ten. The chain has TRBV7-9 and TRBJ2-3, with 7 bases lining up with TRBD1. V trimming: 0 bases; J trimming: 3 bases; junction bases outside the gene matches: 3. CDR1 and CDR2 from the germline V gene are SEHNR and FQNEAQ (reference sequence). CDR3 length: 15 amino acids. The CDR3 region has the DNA TGTGCCAGCAGCTTAGCGAGGGGGCAGACAGATACGCAGTATTTT. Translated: CASSLARGQTDTQYF.

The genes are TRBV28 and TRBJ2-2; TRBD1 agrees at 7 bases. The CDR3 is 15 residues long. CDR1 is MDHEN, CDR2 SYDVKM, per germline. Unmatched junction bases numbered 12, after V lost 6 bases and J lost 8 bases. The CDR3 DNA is TGTGCCAGCAGCATGGGACAGTCGAATGCAGGGGAGCTGTTTTTT. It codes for CASSMGQSNAGELFF. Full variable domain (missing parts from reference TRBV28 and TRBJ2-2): DVKVTQSSRYLVKRTGEKVFLECVQDMDHENMFWYRQDPGLGLRLIYFSYDVKMKEKGDIPEGYSVSREKKERFSLILESASTNQTSMYLCASSMGQSNAGELFFGEGSRLTVL.

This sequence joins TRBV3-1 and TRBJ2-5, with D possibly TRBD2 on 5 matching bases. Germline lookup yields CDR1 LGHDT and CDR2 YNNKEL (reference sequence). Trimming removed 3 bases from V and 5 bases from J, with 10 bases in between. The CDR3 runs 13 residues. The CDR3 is CASSQTIGETQYF. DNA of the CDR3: TGTGCCAGCAGCCAGACTATCGGCGAGACCCAGTACTTC.

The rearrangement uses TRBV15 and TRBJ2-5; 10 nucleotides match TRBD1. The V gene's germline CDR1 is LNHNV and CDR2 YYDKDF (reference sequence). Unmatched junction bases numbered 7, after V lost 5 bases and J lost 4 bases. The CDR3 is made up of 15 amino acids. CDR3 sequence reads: CATSPGQGRRETQYF. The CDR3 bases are TGTGCCACCAGCCCGGGACAGGGGCGGAGAGAGACCCAGTACTTC.

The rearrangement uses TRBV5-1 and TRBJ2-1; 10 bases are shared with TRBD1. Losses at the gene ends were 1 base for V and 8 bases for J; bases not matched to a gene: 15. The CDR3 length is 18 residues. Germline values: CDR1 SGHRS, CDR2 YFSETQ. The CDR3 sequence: CASSLPGQGGYLVDEQFF. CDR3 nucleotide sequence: TGCGCCAGCAGCTTGCCAGGACAGGGGGGTTATTTAGTGGATGAGCAGTTCTTC. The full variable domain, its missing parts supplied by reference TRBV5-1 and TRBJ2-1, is KAGVTQTPRYLIKTRGQQVTLSCSPISGHRSVSWYQQTPGQGLQFLFEYFSETQRNKGNFPGRFSGRQFSNSRSEMNVSTLELGDSALYLCASSLPGQGGYLVDEQFFGPGTRLTVL.

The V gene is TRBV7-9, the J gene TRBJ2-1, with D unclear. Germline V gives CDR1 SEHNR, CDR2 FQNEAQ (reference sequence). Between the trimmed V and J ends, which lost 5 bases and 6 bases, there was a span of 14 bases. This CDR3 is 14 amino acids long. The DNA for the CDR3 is TGTGCCAGCAGCGGCGTAACCACCCGCAATGAGCAGTTCTTC. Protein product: CASSGVTTRNEQFF.

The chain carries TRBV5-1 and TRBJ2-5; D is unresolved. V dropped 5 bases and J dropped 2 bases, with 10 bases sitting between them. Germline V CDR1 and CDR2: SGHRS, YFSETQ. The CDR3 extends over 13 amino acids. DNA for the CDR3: TGCGCCAGCAGTTGGATACCTCAAGAGACCCAGTACTTC. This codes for CASSWIPQETQYF.

Here the CDR3 reads CASSPQRTGAVNTEAFF. The DNA of the CDR3 is TGTGCCAGCAGCCCCCAGCGGACAGGGGCGGTGAACACTGAAGCTTTCTTT. The chain is built from TRBV7-2 and TRBJ1-1, with 9 bases fitting TRBD1. V shed 5 bases and J 0 bases; nucleotides not matched to a gene: 10. The CDR3 covers 17 residues. The germline CDR1 and CDR2 sequences are SGHTA and FQGNSA.

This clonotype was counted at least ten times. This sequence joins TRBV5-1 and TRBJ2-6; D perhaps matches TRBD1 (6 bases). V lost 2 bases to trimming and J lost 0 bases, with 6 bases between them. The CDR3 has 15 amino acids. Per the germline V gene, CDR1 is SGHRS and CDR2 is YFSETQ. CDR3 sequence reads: CASSLQGSGANVLTF. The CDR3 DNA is TGCGCCAGCAGCTTACAGGGCTCTGGGGCCAACGTCCTGACTTTC.